A selection of T cell receptor beta chains follows, all from one sample in a study of cytomegalovirus exposure and HLA in healthy donors. TCRdb keeps only in-frame clones here, not all; method: immunoSEQ multiplex PCR. The sample carries around 100,000 clones, approximately 80% recorded once. The sequenced sample was PBMCs. The receptors come from a woman under 30 in good health and CMV-seronegative. Both conserved end residues are part of each CDR3.

>TRBV11-2
CASSLGRAGVLYEQYF
>TRBV19
CASQPRGQGQLNTEAFF
>TRBV13
CATSAGPGEQFF
>TRBV6-1
CASSEASGSSYEQYF
>TRBV5-4
CASSGTESNEKLFF
>TRBV28
CAIGPDRANYGYTF
>TRBV18
CASSPPGTLSGNTIYF
>TRBV7-2
CASTDRNQPQHF
>TRBV18
CASSYPGLAGGRNEQFF
>TRBV7-9
CASSLLSGAGQGSNEQFF
>TRBV18
CASSPLLAGGQETQYF
>TRBV15
CATSRLKDRVDNEQFF
>TRBV2
CASRTGTVNTEAFF
>TRBV5-6
CASSSGTGIGGGYTF
>TRBV7-2
CASSLDKLAGGIADTQYF
>TRBV6-1
CASSVNRANQPQHF
>TRBV9
CASSQGEISYNEQFF
>TRBV11-2
CASSLGSGGILSYEQYF
>TRBV27
CASRGREVATGTEAFF
>TRBV2
CASSEDRAHTGELFF
>TRBV5-6
CASIHRGARGTEAFF
>TRBV6-1
CASSEGGAEAFF
>TRBV5-4
CASSLVGLASEQYF
>TRBV19
CASAGQGFSDTIYF
>TRBV14
CASSQLSFDTEAFF
>TRBV6-4
CASSDSSGGATDTQYF
>TRBV5-4
CASSPETSYNEQFF
>TRBV19
CASSIVGRGRANTEAFF
>TRBV6-6
CASIHRGEGGNTIYF
>TRBV6-5
CASSWATGREQYF
>TRBV7-2
CASSLASRVEQFF
>TRBV4-3
CASSQDSGQAVIGNTEAFF
>TRBV11-2
CASSLDLSGGSNSPLHF
>TRBV10-1
CASSNSRGIYGYTF
>TRBV6-1
CASSPWDGGGEQYF
>TRBV11-2
CASSRPLTSGLTDTQYF
>TRBV5-5
CASSLEPTYGYTF
>TRBV19
CASSMTGQGAKETQYF
>TRBV19
CASSPDRGGVGYTF
>TRBV27
CASSLPGGAYNEQFF
>TRBV19
CASSIAGGGDEQFF
>TRBV29-1
CSGYLGAEAFF
>TRBV6-5
CASSYDREDNTEAFF
>TRBV2
CASTGRGNEQFF
>TRBV28
CASSLVQTDTQYF
>TRBV7-9
CASSPPSSPDYTEAFF
>TRBV6-1
CASSEIPTGSGTDTQYF
>TRBV5-1
CASSLATGNTGELFF
>TRBV19
CATGTDYTGELFF
>TRBV6-1
CASSGTGTNEKLFF